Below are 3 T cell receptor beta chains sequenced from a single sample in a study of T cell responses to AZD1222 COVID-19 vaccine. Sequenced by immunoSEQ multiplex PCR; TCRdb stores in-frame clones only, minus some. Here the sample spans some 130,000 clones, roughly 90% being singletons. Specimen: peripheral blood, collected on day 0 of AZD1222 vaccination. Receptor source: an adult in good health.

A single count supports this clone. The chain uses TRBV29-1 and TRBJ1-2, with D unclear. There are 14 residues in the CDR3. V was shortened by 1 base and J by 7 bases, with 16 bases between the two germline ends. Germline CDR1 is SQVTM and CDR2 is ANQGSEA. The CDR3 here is CSVEVAGTKFGYTF. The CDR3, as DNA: TGCAGCGTTGAAGTAGCGGGCACCAAGTTTGGCTACACCTTC. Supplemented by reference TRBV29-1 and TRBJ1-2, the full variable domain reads SAVISQKPSRDICQRGTSLTIQCQVDSQVTMMFWYRQQPGQSLTLIATANQGSEATYESGFVIDKFPISRPNLTFSTLTVSNMSPEDSSIYLCSVEVAGTKFGYTFGSGTRLTVV.

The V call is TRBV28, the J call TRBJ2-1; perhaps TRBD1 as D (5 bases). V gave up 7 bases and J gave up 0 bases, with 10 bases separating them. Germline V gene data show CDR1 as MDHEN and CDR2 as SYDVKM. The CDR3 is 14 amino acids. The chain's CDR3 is CASNRPPSYNEQFF. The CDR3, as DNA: TGTGCCAGCAACAGGCCTCCCTCCTACAATGAGCAGTTCTTC.

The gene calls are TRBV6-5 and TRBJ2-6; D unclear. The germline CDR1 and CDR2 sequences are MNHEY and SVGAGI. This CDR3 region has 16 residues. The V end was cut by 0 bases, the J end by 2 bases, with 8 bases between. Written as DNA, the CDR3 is TGTGCCAGCAGTTACTCAGCACAAACTGGGGCCAACGTCCTGACTTTC. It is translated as CASSYSAQTGANVLTF.